This entry lists 26 T cell receptor beta chains sequenced from one sample in a study of T cell responses to AZD1222 COVID-19 vaccine. Profiling relied on immunoSEQ multiplex PCR, and the TCRdb table lists in-frame clones only, not all of them. The repertoire consists of some 80,000 clones, with roughly 80% occurring once and the leading ten covering about 26%. The sample was peripheral blood, taken 28 days after the second dose of the MenACWY control vaccine. The receptors come from an adult who received the MenACWY meningococcal vaccine as a control.

The V call is TRBV19, the J call TRBJ2-5; no definite D call. V was pared by 5 bases and J by 1 base, with 14 bases between. The CDR3 spans 15 residues. The germline gives CDR1 LNHDA, CDR2 SQIVND (reference sequence). CDR3 region: CASSVGPWLQETQYF. CDR3 bases: TGTGCCAGTAGTGTCGGACCTTGGCTCCAAGAGACCCAGTACTTC.

V gene TRBV12-3 or TRBV12-4 combines with J gene TRBJ1-1; D is undetermined. V was shortened by 11 bases and J by 0 bases, with 13 bases between the two germline ends. The CDR3 has 13 residues. CDR3: CALPPHLNTEAFF. The DNA of the CDR3 is TGTGCCTTACCCCCCCACCTGAACACTGAAGCTTTCTTT.

The sample holds a few counts of this clone. V is TRBV5-1 and J is TRBJ1-6, with TRBD1 matching over 10 bases. The V gene end was trimmed by 3 bases and the J gene end by 9 bases; junction bases not matched to a gene: 6. There are 15 residues in the CDR3. In germline, CDR1 is SGHRS, CDR2 YFSETQ. The CDR3: CASSYRDRGSSPLHF. DNA for the CDR3: TGCGCCAGCAGCTACCGGGACAGGGGTTCTTCACCCCTCCACTTT.

A note on this clone: Other DNA sequences in this specimen translate into the identical CDR3. The chain combines TRBV18 with TRBJ2-2; no definite D call. V lost 5 bases to trimming and J lost 1 base, with 23 bases between them. Germline CDR1 and CDR2: KGHSH and LQKENI. The CDR3 loop spans 19 amino acids. DNA for the CDR3: TGTGCCAGCTCAGCCGCTCTTCTCCGTGTCTCCGGGAACACCGGGGAGCTGTTTTTT. Translating gives CASSAALLRVSGNTGELFF.

This rearrangement joins TRBV29-1 to TRBJ2-1, with D maybe TRBD2 (6 bases). The V gene lost 4 bases and the J gene lost 3 bases, with 13 bases spanning the gap. The CDR3 has 14 residues. The germline V gene encodes CDR1 SQVTM and CDR2 ANQGSEA. The CDR3, as DNA: TGCAGCGTTGGACTAGGGGACGACTACAATGAGCAGTTCTTC. Translation gives CSVGLGDDYNEQFF.

The V gene is TRBV5-8, the J gene TRBJ1-2; 10 positions agree with TRBD1. The CDR3 sequence is 13 residues long. Trimming removed 5 bases from V and 5 bases from J; junction bases left unmatched: 3. The germline V gene has CDR1 SGHTS and CDR2 YDEGEE. CDR3 bases: TGTGCCAGCAGACCGGGACAGGGGTATGGCTACACCTTC. This translates into CASRPGQGYGYTF.

This clone occurred a few times. J is TRBJ2-4 and V is TRBV28, with 10 nucleotides matching TRBD2. CDR1 is MDHEN and CDR2 is SYDVKM in the germline V gene. The CDR3 has 14 residues. V was pared by 4 bases and J by 4 bases, with 1 base of the junction left unmatched. CDR3: CASSSTSGKNIQYF. The CDR3 coding sequence is TGTGCCAGCAGTTCGACTAGCGGGAAAAACATTCAGTACTTC.

V is TRBV4-1 and J is TRBJ1-2, with TRBD1 matching 7 bases. Germline V lookup: CDR1 MGHRA, CDR2 YSYEKL. This CDR3 is built from 18 residues. V lost 0 bases and J lost 5; bases outside the gene matches: 15. CDR3 sequence reads: CASSQESGRTGIRYGYTF. CDR3 nucleotide sequence: TGCGCCAGCAGCCAAGAGTCCGGGCGGACAGGTATCCGGTATGGCTACACCTTC.

The chain couples TRBV5-6 to TRBJ2-5, with D possibly TRBD1 on 6 matching bases. This CDR3 contains 15 residues. The germline V gene has CDR1 SGHDT and CDR2 YYEEEE. Trimming removed 3 bases from V and 7 bases from J, with 19 bases in between. The CDR3 sequence: CASSSMTGVEGTQYF. CDR3 sequence (DNA): TGTGCCAGCAGCTCGATGACAGGAGTCGAGGGGACCCAGTACTTC. Variable domain in full (rest from reference TRBV5-6 and TRBJ2-5): DAGVTQSPTHLIKTRGQQVTLRCSPKSGHDTVSWYQQALGQGPQFIFQYYEEEERQRGNFPDRFSGHQFPNYSSELNVNALLLGDSALYLCASSSMTGVEGTQYFGPGTRLLVL.

The chain joins TRBV10-2 to TRBJ2-2; D remains unclear. CDR3 length: 16 residues. V shed 0 bases and J shed 7 bases, with 15 bases lying between them. The germline V gene encodes CDR1 WSHSY and CDR2 SAAADI. The CDR3 loop reads CASSESGLKAGGELFF. The CDR3 DNA reads TGCGCCAGCAGTGAGTCGGGTCTGAAGGCTGGCGGGGAGCTGTTTTTT.

The chain carries TRBV12-3 or TRBV12-4 and TRBJ2-2; no clear D. The CDR3 has 13 amino acids. V lost 3 bases and J 7 bases, leaving 9 bases between the germline ends. This chain's CDR3 is CASSFKLIGELFF. The CDR3 DNA reads as TGTGCCAGCAGTTTTAAGCTGATCGGGGAGCTGTTTTTT.

This rearrangement joins TRBV4-2 to TRBJ1-1; D ambiguous. CDR3 length equals 15 residues. V was trimmed by 5 bases and J by 5 bases, leaving 18 bases between them. Germline lookup yields CDR1 LGHNA and CDR2 YNFKEQ. The CDR3: CASSYRLRGTTEAFF. In nucleotides, the CDR3 is TGTGCCAGCAGCTACCGCTTGCGGGGAACTACTGAAGCTTTCTTT.

V usage is TRBV29-1 and J usage is TRBJ2-5, with 15 bases matching TRBD2. The length of the CDR3 is 16 residues. Germline CDR1 SQVTM, CDR2 ANQGSEA. V was pared by 5 bases and J by 5 bases, with 9 bases of the junction left unmatched. CDR3 loop: CSVYGLAGGPSETQYF. The CDR3 region has the DNA TGCAGCGTTTACGGACTAGCGGGAGGGCCCTCGGAGACCCAGTACTTC.

This sequence joins TRBV6-5 and TRBJ2-7, with TRBD1 matching over 7 bases. The V and J ends lost 6 bases and 0 bases, in that order; junction bases with no gene match: 2. CDR1 is MNHEY and CDR2 is SVGAGI in the germline V gene. This CDR3 region has 13 residues. The CDR3: CASRRQGSYEQYF. CDR3 sequence (DNA): TGTGCCAGCAGAAGACAGGGCTCCTACGAGCAGTACTTC.

The rearrangement links TRBV13 to TRBJ1-1; 10 bases fit TRBD1. Germline loops: CDR1 PRHDT, CDR2 FYEKMQ (reference sequence). V dropped 4 bases and J dropped 0; count of bases not matched to a gene: 11. The CDR3 spans 18 residues. CDR3 DNA sequence: TGTGCCAGCAGCTCCCTACATGACAGGGGGCAAGTGAACACTGAAGCTTTCTTT. Translating gives CASSSLHDRGQVNTEAFF.

The chain recombines TRBV6-5 with TRBJ2-2; D gene uncertain. Trimming pared 11 bases from V and 3 bases from J, leaving 10 bases between. The CDR3 has 12 residues. Germline lookup yields CDR1 MNHEY and CDR2 SVGAGI. The CDR3 reads CASRPHTGELFF. The DNA for the CDR3 is TGTGCCTCCCGGCCCCACACCGGGGAGCTGTTTTTT.

This clone was seen a few times. The chain couples TRBV2 to TRBJ2-1, with D maybe TRBD1 (6 bases). There are 14 residues in the CDR3. CDR1 SNHLY and CDR2 FYNNEI come from the germline V gene. Trimming cost V 4 bases and J 4 bases, with 11 bases left between them. Here the CDR3 DNA reads TGTGCCAGCAGTGGAGGGACACGGTACAATGAGCAGTTCTTC. Translating gives CASSGGTRYNEQFF.

The CDR3 nucleotides are TGTGCCAGCAAACCGGGACAGGGTGCCCACGAGCAGTACTTC. Protein: CASKPGQGAHEQYF. The rearrangement uses TRBV6-5 and TRBJ2-7; 9 nucleotides agree with TRBD1. This CDR3 is 14 amino acids long. The V gene's germline CDR1 is MNHEY and CDR2 SVGAGI. The J segment lost 5 bases and the V segment lost 7 bases, leaving 9 bases of the junction unmatched.

The V gene is TRBV5-4, the J gene TRBJ2-7; D tentatively reads TRBD1 or TRBD2 (5 bases each). The CDR3 length is 14 residues. V lost 1 base to trimming and J lost 2 bases, with 10 bases between them. Germline-derived CDR1 and CDR2 are SGHNT and YYREEE (reference sequence). Here the CDR3 DNA reads TGTGCCAGCAGCTTGTCCCAGGGACCCTACGAGCAGTACTTC. Translating gives CASSLSQGPYEQYF. Complete variable domain (other parts from reference TRBV5-4 and TRBJ2-7): ETGVTQSPTHLIKTRGQQVTLRCSSQSGHNTVSWYQQALGQGPQFIFQYYREEENGRGNFPPRFSGLQFPNYSSELNVNALELDDSALYLCASSLSQGPYEQYFGPGTRLTVT.

The CDR3 loop reads CASSWEVSSGANVLTF. The CDR3 region has the DNA TGTGCCAGCAGCTGGGAAGTGAGCTCTGGGGCCAACGTCCTGACTTTC. V usage is TRBV5-5 and J usage is TRBJ2-6; D not resolved. Looked up from germline, CDR1 is SGHKS and CDR2 is YYEKEE (reference sequence). V was cut by 3 bases and J by 0 bases, with 10 bases left in between. The CDR3 has 16 residues.

The chain has TRBV2 and TRBJ1-3, with 10 bases lining up with TRBD1. The CDR3 extends over 16 amino acids. Trimming took 7 bases from V and 4 from J; bases not matched to a gene: 10. Germline-derived CDR1 and CDR2 are SNHLY and FYNNEI. In DNA form, the CDR3 reads TGTGCCAGCACCCCTGGGACAGGGGCCGGGGGAAACACCATATATTTT. Encoded protein: CASTPGTGAGGNTIYF. Full variable domain (missing parts from reference TRBV2 and TRBJ1-3): EPEVTQTPSHQVTQMGQEVILRCVPISNHLYFYWYRQILGQKVEFLVSFYNNEISEKSEIFDDQFSVERPDGSNFTLKIRSTKLEDSAMYFCASTPGTGAGGNTIYFGEGSWLTVV.

J is TRBJ1-1 and V is TRBV30, with D uncertain. Deletions cut 5 bases from V and 4 bases from J, with 23 bases between. CDR1 and CDR2 from the germline V gene are GTSNPN and SVGIG (reference sequence). This CDR3 has 16 residues. The CDR3 nucleotides are TGTGCCTGGGCCCCGGTTCGGTCTTTGGGAAGCACTGAAGCTTTCTTT. It codes for CAWAPVRSLGSTEAFF.

This clone came up a few times. The V call is TRBV11-2, the J call TRBJ2-7; TRBD1 agrees at 7 bases. Losses at the gene ends were 4 bases for V and 3 bases for J; bases not matched to a gene: 6. CDR1 and CDR2 (germline): SGHAT, FQNNGV. This CDR3 is 14 amino acids long. CDR3 protein: CASSSASGGYEQYF. The CDR3 region has the DNA TGTGCCAGCAGCTCCGCTTCAGGGGGCTACGAGCAGTACTTC.

The genes are TRBV18 and TRBJ1-4; no clear D gene. Trimming took 6 bases from V and 4 from J, leaving 9 bases between them. CDR1 and CDR2 (germline): KGHSH, LQKENI. The CDR3 covers 13 residues. The CDR3: CASSSRDNEKLFF. The CDR3 coding sequence is TGTGCCAGCTCGAGCCGGGATAATGAAAAACTGTTTTTT.

J is TRBJ2-7 and V is TRBV9; 7 nucleotides match TRBD2. V shed 4 bases and J 3 bases; nucleotides not matched to a gene: 7. This CDR3 contains 14 residues. The germline CDR1 and CDR2 sequences are SGDLS and YYNGEE. The CDR3 here is CASSPGGRGYEQYF. DNA of the CDR3: TGTGCCAGCAGCCCTGGGGGGAGGGGCTACGAGCAGTACTTC.

The genes are TRBV11-2 and TRBJ2-5; TRBD2 matches at 8 bases. From germline, CDR1 is SGHAT and CDR2 FQNNGV. CDR3 length: 16 amino acids. With V trimmed by 1 base and J by 2 bases, 6 bases remained unmatched. CDR3 nucleotide sequence: TGTGCCAGCAGCTTAGGTCTGACTAGCGCACAAGAGACCCAGTACTTC. This codes for CASSLGLTSAQETQYF.